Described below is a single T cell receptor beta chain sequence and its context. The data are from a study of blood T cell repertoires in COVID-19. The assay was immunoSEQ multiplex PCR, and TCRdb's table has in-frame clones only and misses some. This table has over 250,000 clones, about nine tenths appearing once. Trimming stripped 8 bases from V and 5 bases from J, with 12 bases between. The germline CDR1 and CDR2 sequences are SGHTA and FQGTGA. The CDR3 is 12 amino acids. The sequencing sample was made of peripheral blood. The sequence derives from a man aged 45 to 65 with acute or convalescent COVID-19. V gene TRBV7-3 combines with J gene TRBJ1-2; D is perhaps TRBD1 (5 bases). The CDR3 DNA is TGTGCCAGCGGGGGAGGGCCTTATGGCTACACCTTC. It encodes CASGGGPYGYTF.